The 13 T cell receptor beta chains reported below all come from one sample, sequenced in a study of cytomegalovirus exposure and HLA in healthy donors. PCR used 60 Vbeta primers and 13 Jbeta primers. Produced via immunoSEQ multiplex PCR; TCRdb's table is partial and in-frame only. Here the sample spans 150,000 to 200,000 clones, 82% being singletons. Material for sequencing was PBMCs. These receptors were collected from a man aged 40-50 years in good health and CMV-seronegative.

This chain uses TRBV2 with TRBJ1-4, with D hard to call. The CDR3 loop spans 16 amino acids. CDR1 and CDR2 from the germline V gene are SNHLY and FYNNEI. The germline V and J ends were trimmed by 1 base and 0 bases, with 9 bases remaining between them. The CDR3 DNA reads TGTGCCAGCAGTGAAGTACGAAGAGCAACTAATGAAAAACTGTTTTTT. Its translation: CASSEVRRATNEKLFF.

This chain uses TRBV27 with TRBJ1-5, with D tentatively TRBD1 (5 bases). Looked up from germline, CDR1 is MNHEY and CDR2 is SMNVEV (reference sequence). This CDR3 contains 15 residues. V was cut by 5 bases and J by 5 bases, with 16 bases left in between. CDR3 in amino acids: CASSPIDRLYQPQHF. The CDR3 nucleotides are TGTGCCAGCAGTCCCATCGACAGACTTTATCAGCCCCAGCATTTT.

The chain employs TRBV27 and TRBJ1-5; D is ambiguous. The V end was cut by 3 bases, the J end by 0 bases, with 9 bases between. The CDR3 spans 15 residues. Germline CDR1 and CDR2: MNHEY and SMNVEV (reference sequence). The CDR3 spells CASSFSPYSNQPQHF. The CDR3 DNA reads TGTGCCAGCAGTTTTAGCCCGTATAGCAATCAGCCCCAGCATTTT.

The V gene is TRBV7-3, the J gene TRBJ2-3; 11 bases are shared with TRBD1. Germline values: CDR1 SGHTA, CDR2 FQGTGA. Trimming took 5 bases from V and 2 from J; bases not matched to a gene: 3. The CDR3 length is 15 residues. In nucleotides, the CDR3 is TGTGCCAGCAGCGGGACAGGGGGTTTCACAGATACGCAGTATTTT. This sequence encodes CASSGTGGFTDTQYF. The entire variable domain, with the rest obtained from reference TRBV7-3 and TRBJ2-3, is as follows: GAGVSQTPSNKVTEKGKYVELRCDPISGHTALYWYRQSLGQGPEFLIYFQGTGAADDSGLPNDRFFAVRPEGSVSTLKIQRTERGDSAVYLCASSGTGGFTDTQYFGPGTRLTVL.

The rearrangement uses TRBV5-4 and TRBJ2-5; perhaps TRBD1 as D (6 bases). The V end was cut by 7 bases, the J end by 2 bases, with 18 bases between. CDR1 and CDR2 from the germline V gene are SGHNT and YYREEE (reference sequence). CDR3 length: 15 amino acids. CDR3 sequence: CASSGPDSKQETQYF. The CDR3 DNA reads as TGTGCCAGCTCTGGTCCGGACAGTAAGCAAGAGACCCAGTACTTC.

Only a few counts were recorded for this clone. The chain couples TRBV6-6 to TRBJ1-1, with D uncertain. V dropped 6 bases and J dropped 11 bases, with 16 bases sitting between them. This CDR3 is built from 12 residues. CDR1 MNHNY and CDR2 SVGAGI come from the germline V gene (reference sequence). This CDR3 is CASSYSRLVAFF. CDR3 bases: TGTGCCAGCAGCTACAGCAGGTTGGTTGCTTTCTTT.

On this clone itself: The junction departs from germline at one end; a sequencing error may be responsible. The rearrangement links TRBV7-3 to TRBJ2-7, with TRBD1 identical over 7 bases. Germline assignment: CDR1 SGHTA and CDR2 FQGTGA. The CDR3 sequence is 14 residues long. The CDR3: CASRLTQTGNEQYF. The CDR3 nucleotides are TGTGCCAGCAGGTTAACCCAGACAGGGAACGAGCAGTACTTC.

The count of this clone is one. CDR3 residues: CASTALTGAATGELFF. The DNA for the CDR3 is TGTGCCAGCACCGCGCTGACAGGGGCCGCCACCGGGGAGCTGTTTTTT. The rearrangement links TRBV5-5 to TRBJ2-2; 8 positions agree with TRBD1. This CDR3 region has 16 residues. The junction had 11 bases not matched to a gene; V was cut back by 6 bases and J by 4 bases. Germline V gives CDR1 SGHKS, CDR2 YYEKEE (reference sequence).

The CDR3 here is CASSPRRNSYNEQFF. The DNA of the CDR3 is TGTGCCAGCAGCCCGAGGAGGAATTCCTACAATGAGCAGTTCTTC. The chain combines TRBV11-2 with TRBJ2-1; weak D call: TRBD2 (5 bases). Germline CDR1 is SGHAT and CDR2 is FQNNGV. The CDR3 has 15 amino acids. V was clipped by 5 bases and J by 1 base, with 12 bases between them.

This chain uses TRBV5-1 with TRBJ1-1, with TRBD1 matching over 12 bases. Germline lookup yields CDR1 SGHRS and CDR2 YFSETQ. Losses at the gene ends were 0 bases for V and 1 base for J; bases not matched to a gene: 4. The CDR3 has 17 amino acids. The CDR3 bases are TGCGCCAGCAGCTTGGTGGGGACAGGGGGCAGGAACACTGAAGCTTTCTTT. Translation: CASSLVGTGGRNTEAFF.

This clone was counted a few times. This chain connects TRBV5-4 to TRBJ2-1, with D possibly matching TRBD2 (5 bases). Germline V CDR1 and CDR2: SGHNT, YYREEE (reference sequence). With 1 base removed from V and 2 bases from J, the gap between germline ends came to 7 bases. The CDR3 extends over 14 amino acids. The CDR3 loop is CASSLIGAYNEQFF. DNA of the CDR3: TGTGCCAGCAGCTTGATCGGGGCCTACAATGAGCAGTTCTTC. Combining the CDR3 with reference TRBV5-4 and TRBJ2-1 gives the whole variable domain ETGVTQSPTHLIKTRGQQVTLRCSSQSGHNTVSWYQQALGQGPQFIFQYYREEENGRGNFPPRFSGLQFPNYSSELNVNALELDDSALYLCASSLIGAYNEQFFGPGTRLTVL.

The CDR3 DNA follows: TGTGCCAGCCGTCCTGGTGAGACAGTCAGGAACACTGAAGCTTTCTTT. Its translation is CASRPGETVRNTEAFF. V gene TRBV9 combines with J gene TRBJ1-1, with D possibly being TRBD1 (5 bases). Trimming stripped 7 bases from V and 1 base from J, with 20 bases between. This CDR3 region has 16 residues. Germline values: CDR1 SGDLS, CDR2 YYNGEE.

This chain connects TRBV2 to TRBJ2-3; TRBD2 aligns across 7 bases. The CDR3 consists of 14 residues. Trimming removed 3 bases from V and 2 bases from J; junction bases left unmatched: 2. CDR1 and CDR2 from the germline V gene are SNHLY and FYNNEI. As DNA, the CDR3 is TGTGCCAGCAGTGACCTAGCGGCCACAGATACGCAGTATTTT. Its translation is CASSDLAATDTQYF. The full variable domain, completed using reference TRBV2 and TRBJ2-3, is EPEVTQTPSHQVTQMGQEVILRCVPISNHLYFYWYRQILGQKVEFLVSFYNNEISEKSEIFDDQFSVERPDGSNFTLKIRSTKLEDSAMYFCASSDLAATDTQYFGPGTRLTVL.